This entry lists 9 T cell receptor beta chains sequenced from one sample in a study of blood T cell repertoires in COVID-19. The protocol was immunoSEQ multiplex PCR, while the TCRdb copy is restricted to in-frame clones and leaves out a portion. The table has about 160,000 clones, approximately 80% seen once. Source material: peripheral blood. Source of these receptors: a man aged 60 to 69 with acute or convalescent COVID-19.

This rearrangement joins TRBV6-5 to TRBJ2-7, with a possible D match to TRBD1 (5 bases). With 2 bases removed from V and 6 bases from J, the gap between germline ends came to 11 bases. Per germline, CDR1 MNHEY and CDR2 SVGAGI. The CDR3 is made up of 13 amino acids. The CDR3 nucleotides read TGTGCCAGCAGTTACGCAGCTAGGGGCGAGCAGTACTTC. Its translation: CASSYAARGEQYF.

The rearrangement uses TRBV5-1 and TRBJ2-2; D is possibly TRBD1 (7 bases). Germline CDR1 reads SGHRS; CDR2 reads YFSETQ. The CDR3 has 14 amino acids. V was clipped by 4 bases and J by 7 bases, with 14 bases between them. The CDR3 sequence: CASSAGQSLGELFF. CDR3 nucleotides: TGCGCCAGCAGCGCGGGACAGAGCCTCGGGGAGCTGTTTTTT.

The chain links TRBV6-6 to TRBJ2-7, with 7 bases lining up with TRBD1. With 6 bases clipped from V and 3 bases from J, the junction kept 5 bases outside the gene matches. Per the germline V gene, CDR1 is MNHNY and CDR2 is SVGAGI (reference sequence). The CDR3 is made up of 13 amino acids. Here the CDR3 reads CASSMGQNYEQYF. The CDR3 DNA follows: TGTGCCAGCAGCATGGGACAGAACTACGAGCAGTACTTC.

The table lists this clone with a few counts. The chain is built from TRBV21-1 and TRBJ2-7; the D call TRBD1 from the table was never checked on the DNA. TRBV21-1 is classified as a pseudogene. The CDR3 consists of 14 residues. CDR3 amino acids: CASRKRGSSYEQYF. CDR3 bases: TGTGCCAGCAGGAAAAGGGGAAGCTCCTACGAGCAGTACTTC.

The rearrangement uses TRBV6-6 and TRBJ1-5; D is unresolved. Germline assignment: CDR1 MNHNY and CDR2 SVGAGI (reference sequence). CDR3 length equals 13 residues. Trimming stripped 2 bases from V and 4 bases from J, with 6 bases between. The CDR3 here is CASSYGENQPQHF. The CDR3 nucleotides read TGTGCCAGCAGTTACGGGGAGAATCAGCCCCAGCATTTT.

The rearrangement uses TRBV30 and TRBJ1-1, with D uncertain. V lost 0 bases and J 7 bases, leaving 18 bases between the germline ends. The CDR3 covers 15 residues. Germline CDR1 and CDR2: GTSNPN and SVGIG (reference sequence). The CDR3 DNA is TGTGCCTGGAGTGTAGAACTGATAGTTTCGGGTGAAGCTTTCTTT. Its translation is CAWSVELIVSGEAFF.

The chain links TRBV4-1 to TRBJ2-7; possible D gene TRBD2, 7 bases. This CDR3 is 15 amino acids long. Trimming pared 0 bases from V and 2 bases from J, leaving 11 bases between. CDR1 and CDR2 from the germline V gene are MGHRA and YSYEKL. The CDR3 is CASSQDLGGPYEQYF. For the CDR3, the DNA is TGCGCCAGCAGCCAAGATCTCGGGGGGCCCTACGAGCAGTACTTC.

The chain couples TRBV29-1 to TRBJ2-3, with D uncertain. Between the trimmed V and J ends, which lost 7 bases and 5 bases, there was a span of 19 bases. Germline V CDR1 and CDR2: SQVTM, ANQGSEA. The CDR3 runs 14 residues. DNA of the CDR3: TGCAGCGCCTCAAAGTCGGGTGATGGAGATACGCAGTATTTT. Translating gives CSASKSGDGDTQYF.

The chain carries TRBV24-1 and TRBJ2-3, with 8 bases lining up with TRBD1. V shed 5 bases, J shed 1 base, and the junction held 16 bases outside the gene matches. This CDR3 comprises 19 residues. Per germline, CDR1 KGHDR and CDR2 SFDVKD. This CDR3 is CATSAPGQGKFFGTDTQYF. The CDR3 DNA follows: TGTGCCACCAGTGCCCCCGGACAGGGTAAATTTTTCGGCACAGATACGCAGTATTTT.